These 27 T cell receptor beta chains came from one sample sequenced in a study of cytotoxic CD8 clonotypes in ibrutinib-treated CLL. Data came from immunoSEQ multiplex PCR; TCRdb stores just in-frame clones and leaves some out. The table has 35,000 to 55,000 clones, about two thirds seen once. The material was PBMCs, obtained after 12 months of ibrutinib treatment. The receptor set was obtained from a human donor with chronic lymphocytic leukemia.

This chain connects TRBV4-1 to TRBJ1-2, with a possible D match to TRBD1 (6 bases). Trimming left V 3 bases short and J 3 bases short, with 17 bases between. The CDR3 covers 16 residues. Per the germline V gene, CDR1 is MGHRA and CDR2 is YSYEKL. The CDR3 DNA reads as TGCGCCAGCAGCCAGAAACTTGGACAGAGGGACTATGGCTACACCTTC. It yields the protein CASSQKLGQRDYGYTF.

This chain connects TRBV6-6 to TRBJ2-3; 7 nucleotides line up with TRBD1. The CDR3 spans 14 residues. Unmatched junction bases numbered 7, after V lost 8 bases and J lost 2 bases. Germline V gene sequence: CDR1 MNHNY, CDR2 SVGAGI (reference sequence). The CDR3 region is CASGTAPSTDTQYF. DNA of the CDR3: TGTGCCAGCGGGACAGCACCGTCCACAGATACGCAGTATTTT.

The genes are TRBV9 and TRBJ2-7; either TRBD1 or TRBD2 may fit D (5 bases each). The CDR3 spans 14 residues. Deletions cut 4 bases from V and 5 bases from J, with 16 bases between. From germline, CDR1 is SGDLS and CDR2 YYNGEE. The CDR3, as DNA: TGTGCCAGCAGCCGGGACGTATATGTGGACGAGCAGTACTTC. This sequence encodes CASSRDVYVDEQYF.

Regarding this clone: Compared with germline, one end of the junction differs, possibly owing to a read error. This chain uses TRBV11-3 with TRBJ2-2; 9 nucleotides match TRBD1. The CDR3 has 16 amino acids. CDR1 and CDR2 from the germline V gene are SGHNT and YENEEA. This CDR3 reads CASSLAGTGNAGELFF. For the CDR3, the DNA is TGTGCCAGCAGCTTAGCCGGGACAGGGAACGCCGGGGAGCTGTTTTTT.

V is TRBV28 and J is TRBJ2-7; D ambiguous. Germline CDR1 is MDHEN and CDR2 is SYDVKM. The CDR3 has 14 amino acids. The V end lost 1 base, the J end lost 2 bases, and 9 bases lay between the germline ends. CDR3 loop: CASSLYVQTYEQYF. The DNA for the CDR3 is TGTGCCAGCAGTTTATACGTACAGACCTACGAGCAGTACTTC.

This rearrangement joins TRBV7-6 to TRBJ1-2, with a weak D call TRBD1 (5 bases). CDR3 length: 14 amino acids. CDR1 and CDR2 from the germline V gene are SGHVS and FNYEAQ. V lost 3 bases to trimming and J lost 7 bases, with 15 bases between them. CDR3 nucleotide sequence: TGTGCCAGCAGCTTGACCGAGAGGGGTATTGGCTACACCTTC. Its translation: CASSLTERGIGYTF.

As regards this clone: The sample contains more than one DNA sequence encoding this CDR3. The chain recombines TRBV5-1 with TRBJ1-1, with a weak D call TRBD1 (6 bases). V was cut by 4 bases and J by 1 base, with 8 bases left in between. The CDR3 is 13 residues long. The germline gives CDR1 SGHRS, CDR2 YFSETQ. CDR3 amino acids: CASSKGQNTEAFF. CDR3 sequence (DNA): TGCGCCAGCAGCAAGGGACAGAACACTGAAGCTTTCTTT.

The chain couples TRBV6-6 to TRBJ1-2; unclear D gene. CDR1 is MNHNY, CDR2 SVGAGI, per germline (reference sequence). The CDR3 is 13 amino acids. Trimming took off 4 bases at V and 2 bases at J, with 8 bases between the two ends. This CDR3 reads CASSSLVNYGYTF. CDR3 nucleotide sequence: TGTGCCAGCAGTTCCTTGGTGAACTATGGCTACACCTTC.

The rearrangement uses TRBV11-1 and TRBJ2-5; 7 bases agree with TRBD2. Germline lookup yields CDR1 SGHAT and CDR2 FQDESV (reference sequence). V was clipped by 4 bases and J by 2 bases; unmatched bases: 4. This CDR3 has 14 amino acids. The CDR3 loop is CASSSGTTQETQYF. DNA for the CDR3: TGTGCCAGCAGCTCCGGGACTACACAAGAGACCCAGTACTTC.

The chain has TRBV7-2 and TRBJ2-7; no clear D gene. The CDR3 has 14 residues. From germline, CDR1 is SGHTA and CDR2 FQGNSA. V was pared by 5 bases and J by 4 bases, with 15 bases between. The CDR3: CASSTHGIGYEQYF. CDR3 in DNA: TGTGCCAGCAGCACACACGGAATCGGGTACGAGCAGTACTTC.

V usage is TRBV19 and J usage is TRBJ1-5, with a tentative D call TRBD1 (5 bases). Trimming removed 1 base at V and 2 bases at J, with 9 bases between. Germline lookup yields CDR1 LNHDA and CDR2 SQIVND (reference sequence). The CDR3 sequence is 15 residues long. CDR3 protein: CASSIGDAGNQPQHF. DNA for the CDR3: TGTGCCAGTAGTATAGGGGACGCTGGCAATCAGCCCCAGCATTTT.

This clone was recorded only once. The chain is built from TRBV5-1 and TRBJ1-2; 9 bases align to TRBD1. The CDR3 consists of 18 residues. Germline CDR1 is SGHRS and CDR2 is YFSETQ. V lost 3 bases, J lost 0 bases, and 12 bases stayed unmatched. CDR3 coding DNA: TGCGCCAGCAGCTCGTCACCGGGACAGGGAGCGGCTAACTATGGCTACACCTTC. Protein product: CASSSSPGQGAANYGYTF.

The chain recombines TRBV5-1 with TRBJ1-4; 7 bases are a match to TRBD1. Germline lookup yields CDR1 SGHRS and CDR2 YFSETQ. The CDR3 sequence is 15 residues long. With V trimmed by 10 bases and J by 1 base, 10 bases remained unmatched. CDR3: CASYNGDRTNEKLFF. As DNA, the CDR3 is TGCGCCTCATATAACGGGGACAGAACTAATGAAAAACTGTTTTTT.

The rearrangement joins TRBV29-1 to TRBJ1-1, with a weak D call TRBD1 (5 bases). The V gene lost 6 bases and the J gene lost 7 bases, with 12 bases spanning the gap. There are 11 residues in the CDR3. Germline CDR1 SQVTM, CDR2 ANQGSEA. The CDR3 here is CSVAGYGEAFF. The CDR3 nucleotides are TGCAGCGTAGCAGGGTATGGTGAAGCTTTCTTT.

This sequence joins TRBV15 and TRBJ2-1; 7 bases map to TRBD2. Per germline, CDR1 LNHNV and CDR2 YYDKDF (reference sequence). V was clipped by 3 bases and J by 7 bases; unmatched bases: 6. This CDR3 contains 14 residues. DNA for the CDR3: TGTGCCACCAGCAGCGGGGGGACTGGGAATGAGCAGTTCTTC. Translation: CATSSGGTGNEQFF.

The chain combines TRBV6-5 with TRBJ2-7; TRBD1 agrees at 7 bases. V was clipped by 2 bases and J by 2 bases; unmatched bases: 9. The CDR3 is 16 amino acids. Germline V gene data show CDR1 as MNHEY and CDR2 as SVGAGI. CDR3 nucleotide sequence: TGTGCCAGCAGTTACAAAATTGGGACAGAAGCCTACGAGCAGTACTTC. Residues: CASSYKIGTEAYEQYF.

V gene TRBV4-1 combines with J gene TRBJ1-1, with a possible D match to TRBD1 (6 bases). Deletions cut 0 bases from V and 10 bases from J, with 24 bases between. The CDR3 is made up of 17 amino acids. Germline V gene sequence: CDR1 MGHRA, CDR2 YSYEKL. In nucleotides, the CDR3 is TGCGCCAGCAGCCAAGAAGGACAGTTCAGTGGGTCCCCCGGAGCTTTCTTT. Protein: CASSQEGQFSGSPGAFF.

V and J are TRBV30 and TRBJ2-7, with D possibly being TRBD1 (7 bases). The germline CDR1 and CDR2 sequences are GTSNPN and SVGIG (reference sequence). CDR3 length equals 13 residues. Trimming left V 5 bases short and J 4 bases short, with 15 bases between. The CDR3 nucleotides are TGTGCCTGGGACCAGGGGGGTAGTTACGAGCAGTACTTC. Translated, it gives CAWDQGGSYEQYF.

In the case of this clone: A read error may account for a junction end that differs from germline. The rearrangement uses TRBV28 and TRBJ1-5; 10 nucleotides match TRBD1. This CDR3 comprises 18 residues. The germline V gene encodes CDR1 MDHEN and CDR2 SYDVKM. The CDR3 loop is CASNLLAGTGESNQPQHF. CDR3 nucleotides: TGTGCCAGCAATTTATTAGCAGGGACAGGGGAAAGCAATCAGCCCCAGCATTTT.

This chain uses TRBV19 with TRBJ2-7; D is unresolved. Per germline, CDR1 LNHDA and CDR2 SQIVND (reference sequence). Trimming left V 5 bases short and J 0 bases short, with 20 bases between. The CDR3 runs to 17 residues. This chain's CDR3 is CASSRAVVTRSSYEQYF. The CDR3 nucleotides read TGTGCCAGTAGTCGGGCGGTCGTTACCAGGAGCTCCTACGAGCAGTACTTC.

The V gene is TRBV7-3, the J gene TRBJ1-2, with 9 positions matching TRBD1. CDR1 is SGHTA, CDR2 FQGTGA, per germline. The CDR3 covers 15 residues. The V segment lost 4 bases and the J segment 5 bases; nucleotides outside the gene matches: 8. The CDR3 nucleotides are TGTGCCAGCAGCTCCGGACCGACAGGGGGATATGGCTACACCTTC. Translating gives CASSSGPTGGYGYTF.

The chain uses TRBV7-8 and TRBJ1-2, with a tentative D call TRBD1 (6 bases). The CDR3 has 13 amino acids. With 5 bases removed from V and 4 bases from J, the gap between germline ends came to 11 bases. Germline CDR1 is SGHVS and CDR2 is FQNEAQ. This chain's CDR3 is CASSPGQSYGYTF. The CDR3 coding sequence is TGTGCCAGCAGCCCCGGACAGAGCTATGGCTACACCTTC.

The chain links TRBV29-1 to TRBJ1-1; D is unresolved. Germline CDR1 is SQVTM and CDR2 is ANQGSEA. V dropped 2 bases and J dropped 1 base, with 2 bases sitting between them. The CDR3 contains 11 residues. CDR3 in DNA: TGCAGCGTTGAACCGAACACTGAAGCTTTCTTT. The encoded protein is CSVEPNTEAFF.

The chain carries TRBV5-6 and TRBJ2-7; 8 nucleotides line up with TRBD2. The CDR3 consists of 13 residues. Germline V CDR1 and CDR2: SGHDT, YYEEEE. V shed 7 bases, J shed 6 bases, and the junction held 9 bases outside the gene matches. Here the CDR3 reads CASPGRGSREQYF. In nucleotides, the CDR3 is TGTGCCAGCCCCGGGAGGGGGTCTCGCGAGCAGTACTTC.

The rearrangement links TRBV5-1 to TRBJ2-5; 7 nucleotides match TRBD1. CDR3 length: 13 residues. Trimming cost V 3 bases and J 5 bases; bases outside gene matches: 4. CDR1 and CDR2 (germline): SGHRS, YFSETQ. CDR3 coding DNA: TGCGCCAGCAGCTCGACAGGGTACGAGACCCAGTACTTC. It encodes CASSSTGYETQYF.

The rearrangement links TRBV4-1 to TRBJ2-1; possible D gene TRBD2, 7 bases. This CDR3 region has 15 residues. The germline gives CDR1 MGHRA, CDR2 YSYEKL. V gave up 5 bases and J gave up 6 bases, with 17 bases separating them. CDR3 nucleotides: TGCGCCAGCAGCTCCGAGGGGGGAGGGGTCAATGAGCAGTTCTTC. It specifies CASSSEGGGVNEQFF.

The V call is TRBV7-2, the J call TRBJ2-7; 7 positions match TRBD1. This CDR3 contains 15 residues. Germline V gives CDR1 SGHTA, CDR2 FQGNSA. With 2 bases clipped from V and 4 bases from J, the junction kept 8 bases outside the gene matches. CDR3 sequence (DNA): TGTGCCAGCAGCTTACAGACAGGGATGGCTTACGAGCAGTACTTC. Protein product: CASSLQTGMAYEQYF. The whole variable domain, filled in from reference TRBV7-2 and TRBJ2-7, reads GAGVSQSPSNKVTEKGKDVELRCDPISGHTALYWYRQSLGQGLEFLIYFQGNSAPDKSGLPSDRFSAERTGGSVSTLTIQRTQQEDSAVYLCASSLQTGMAYEQYFGPGTRLTVT.